This TCR beta chain was recovered during a study of OX40 agonist ivuxolimab in advanced cancers. A single count supports this clone. Sequencing was performed with immunoSEQ multiplex PCR; in TCRdb, only in-frame clones are kept and a portion is missing. In the table there are tens of thousands of clones, approximately 86% of which are singletons. This CDR3 is built from 14 residues. Trimming stripped 2 bases from V and 5 bases from J, with 12 bases between. The germline gives CDR1 SGHTA, CDR2 FQGNSA. This clonotype was obtained from an adult with an advanced solid tumor such as melanoma, head and neck, liver or kidney cancer. The J gene is TRBJ1-2, the V gene TRBV7-2; weak D call: TRBD1 (5 bases). The sequences come from CD4+ or CD8+ T cells sorted from blood, collected in a trial of the OX40 agonist ivuxolimab. In nucleotides, the CDR3 is TGTGCCAGCAGCTTAACAGCAGGGCCATATGGCTACACCTTC. Its translation is CASSLTAGPYGYTF.